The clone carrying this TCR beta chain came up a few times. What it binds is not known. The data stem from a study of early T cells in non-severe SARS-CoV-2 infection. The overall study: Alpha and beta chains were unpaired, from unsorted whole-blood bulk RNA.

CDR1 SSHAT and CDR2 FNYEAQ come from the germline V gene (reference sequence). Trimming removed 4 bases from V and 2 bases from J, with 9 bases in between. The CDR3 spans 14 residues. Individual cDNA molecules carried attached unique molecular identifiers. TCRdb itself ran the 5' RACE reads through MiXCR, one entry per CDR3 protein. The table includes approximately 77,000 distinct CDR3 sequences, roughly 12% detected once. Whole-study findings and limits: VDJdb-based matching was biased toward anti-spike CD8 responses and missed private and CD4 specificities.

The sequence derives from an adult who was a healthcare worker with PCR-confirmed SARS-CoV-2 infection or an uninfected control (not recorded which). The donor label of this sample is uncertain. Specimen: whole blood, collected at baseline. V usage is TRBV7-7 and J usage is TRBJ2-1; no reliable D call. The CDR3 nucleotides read TGTGCCAGCAGCTCTTGGCAGACCTACAATGAGCAGTTCTTC. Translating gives CASSSWQTYNEQFF. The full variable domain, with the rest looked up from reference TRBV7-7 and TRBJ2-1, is GAGVSQSPRYKVTKRGQDVTLRCDPISSHATLYWYQQALGQGPEFLTYFNYEAQPDKSGLPSDRFSAERPEGSISTLTIQRTEQRDSAMYRCASSSWQTYNEQFFGPGTRLTVL.